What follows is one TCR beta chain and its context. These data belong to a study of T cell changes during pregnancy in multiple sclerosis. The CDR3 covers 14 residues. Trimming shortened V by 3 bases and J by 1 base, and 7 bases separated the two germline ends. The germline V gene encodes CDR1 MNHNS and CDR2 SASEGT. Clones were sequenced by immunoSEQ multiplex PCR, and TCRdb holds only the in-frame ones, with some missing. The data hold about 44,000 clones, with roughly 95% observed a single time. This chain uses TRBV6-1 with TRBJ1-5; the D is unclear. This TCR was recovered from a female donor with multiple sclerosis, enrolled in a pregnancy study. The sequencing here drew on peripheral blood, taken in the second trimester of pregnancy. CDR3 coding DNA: TGTGCCAGCAGTGACAGTCTGAGCAATCAGCCCCAGCATTTT. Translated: CASSDSLSNQPQHF.